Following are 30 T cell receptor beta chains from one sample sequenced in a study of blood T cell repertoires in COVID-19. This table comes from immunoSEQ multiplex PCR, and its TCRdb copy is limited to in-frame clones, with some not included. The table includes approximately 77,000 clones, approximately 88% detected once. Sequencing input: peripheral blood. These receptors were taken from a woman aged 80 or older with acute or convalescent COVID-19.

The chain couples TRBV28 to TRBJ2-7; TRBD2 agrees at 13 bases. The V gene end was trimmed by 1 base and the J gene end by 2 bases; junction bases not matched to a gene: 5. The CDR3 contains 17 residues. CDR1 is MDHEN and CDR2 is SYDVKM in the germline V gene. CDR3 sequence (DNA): TGTGCCAGCAGTTTATATGGGACTAGCGGGATACCCTACGAGCAGTACTTC. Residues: CASSLYGTSGIPYEQYF.

The CDR3 DNA reads TGTGCCTGTTGGACAGCCGTAGCTAACTATGGCTACACCTTC. Translating it yields CACWTAVANYGYTF. This chain uses TRBV30 with TRBJ1-2; D might be TRBD1 (6 bases). Germline values: CDR1 GTSNPN, CDR2 SVGIG (reference sequence). CDR3 length equals 14 residues. Deletions cut 6 bases from V and 0 bases from J, with 14 bases between.

CDR3 sequence (DNA): TGTGCCAGCAGTTCGTGGGGGGGGATTGAAGAGACCCAGTACTTC. Translated, it gives CASSSWGGIEETQYF. The chain joins TRBV6-5 to TRBJ2-5, with 7 bases that match TRBD2. Germline values: CDR1 MNHEY, CDR2 SVGAGI. CDR3 length equals 15 residues. V gave up 4 bases and J gave up 3 bases; unmatched junction bases: 8.

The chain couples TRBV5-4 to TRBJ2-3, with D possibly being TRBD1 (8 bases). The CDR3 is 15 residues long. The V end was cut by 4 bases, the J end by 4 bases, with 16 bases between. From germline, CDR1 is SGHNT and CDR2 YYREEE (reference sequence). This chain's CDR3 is CASSPGQGGADTQYF. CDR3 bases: TGTGCCAGCAGCCCCGGACAGGGAGGGGCAGATACGCAGTATTTT.

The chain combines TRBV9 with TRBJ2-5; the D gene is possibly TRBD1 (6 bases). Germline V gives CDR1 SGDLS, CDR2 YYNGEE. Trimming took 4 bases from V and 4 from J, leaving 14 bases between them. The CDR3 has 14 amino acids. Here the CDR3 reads CASSPQGGRETQYF. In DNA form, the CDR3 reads TGTGCCAGCAGCCCCCAAGGGGGAAGAGAGACCCAGTACTTC.

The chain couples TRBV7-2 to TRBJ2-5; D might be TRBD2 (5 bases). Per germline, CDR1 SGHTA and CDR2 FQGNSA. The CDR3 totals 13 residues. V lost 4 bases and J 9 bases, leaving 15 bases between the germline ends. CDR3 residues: CASSSPGSDPQYF. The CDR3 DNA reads TGTGCCAGCAGCTCCCCCGGTAGCGACCCCCAGTACTTC.

The CDR3 reads CASSLGQIANTEAFF. DNA for the CDR3: TGTGCCAGCAGCCTGGGACAGATCGCGAACACTGAAGCTTTCTTT. The chain links TRBV9 to TRBJ1-1; 7 bases are shared with TRBD1. Germline CDR1 SGDLS, CDR2 YYNGEE. Germline trimming cut 4 bases from V and 1 base from J; bases unmatched to any gene: 7. The CDR3 has 15 amino acids.

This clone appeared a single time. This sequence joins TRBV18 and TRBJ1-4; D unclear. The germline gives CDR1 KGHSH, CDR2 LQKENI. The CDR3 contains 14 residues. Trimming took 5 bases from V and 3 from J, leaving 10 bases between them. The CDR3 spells CASSTGGANEKLFF. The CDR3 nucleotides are TGTGCCAGCTCAACCGGCGGGGCTAATGAAAAACTGTTTTTT. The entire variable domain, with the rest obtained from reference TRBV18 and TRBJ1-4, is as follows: NAGVMQNPRHLVRRRGQEARLRCSPMKGHSHVYWYRQLPEEGLKFMVYLQKENIIDESGMPKERFSAEFPKEGPSILRIQQVVRGDSAAYFCASSTGGANEKLFFGSGTQLSVL.

CDR3 nucleotide sequence: TGTGCCAGCACCGTCCGGGACAGGCTAGCCAAAAACATTCAGTACTTC. Protein sequence: CASTVRDRLAKNIQYF. This chain connects TRBV21-1 to TRBJ2-4; TRBD1 is taken as the D call from the table, unchecked against the DNA. TRBV21-1 is a pseudogene locus. This CDR3 region has 16 residues.

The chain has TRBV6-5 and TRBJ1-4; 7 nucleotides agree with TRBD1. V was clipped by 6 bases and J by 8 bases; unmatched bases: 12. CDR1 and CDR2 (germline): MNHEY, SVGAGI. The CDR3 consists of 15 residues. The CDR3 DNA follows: TGTGCCAGCAGGGCCGGGACCCCGACAGGGGAAAAACTGTTTTTT. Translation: CASRAGTPTGEKLFF.

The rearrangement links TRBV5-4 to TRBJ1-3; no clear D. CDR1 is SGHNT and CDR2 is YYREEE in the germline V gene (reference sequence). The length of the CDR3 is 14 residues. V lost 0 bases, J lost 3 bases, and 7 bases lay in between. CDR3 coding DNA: TGTGCCAGCAGCTTGGGCCCAGTTGGAAACACCATATATTTT. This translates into CASSLGPVGNTIYF.

This CDR3 is CASSLTGTGSEQFF. CDR3 coding DNA: TGTGCCAGCAGCTTAACCGGGACAGGGAGTGAGCAGTTCTTC. This chain uses TRBV7-3 with TRBJ2-1; TRBD1 matches 9 bases. The CDR3 totals 14 residues. V lost 0 bases, J lost 9 bases, and 3 bases stayed unmatched. Per germline, CDR1 SGHTA and CDR2 FQGTGA.

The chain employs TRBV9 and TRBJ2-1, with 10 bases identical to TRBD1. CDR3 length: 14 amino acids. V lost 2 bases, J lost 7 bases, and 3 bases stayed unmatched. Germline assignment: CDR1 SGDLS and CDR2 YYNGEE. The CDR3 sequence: CASSVRQGANEQFF. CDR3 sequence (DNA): TGTGCCAGCAGCGTGAGACAGGGGGCGAATGAGCAGTTCTTC.

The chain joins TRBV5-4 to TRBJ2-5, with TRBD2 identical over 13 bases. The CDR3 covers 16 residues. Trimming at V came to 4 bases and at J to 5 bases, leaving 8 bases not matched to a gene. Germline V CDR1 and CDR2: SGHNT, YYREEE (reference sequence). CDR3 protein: CASSRGTSGGAETQYF. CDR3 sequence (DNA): TGTGCCAGCAGCCGAGGCACTAGCGGGGGGGCTGAGACCCAGTACTTC. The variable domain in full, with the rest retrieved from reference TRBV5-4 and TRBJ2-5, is ETGVTQSPTHLIKTRGQQVTLRCSSQSGHNTVSWYQQALGQGPQFIFQYYREEENGRGNFPPRFSGLQFPNYSSELNVNALELDDSALYLCASSRGTSGGAETQYFGPGTRLLVL.

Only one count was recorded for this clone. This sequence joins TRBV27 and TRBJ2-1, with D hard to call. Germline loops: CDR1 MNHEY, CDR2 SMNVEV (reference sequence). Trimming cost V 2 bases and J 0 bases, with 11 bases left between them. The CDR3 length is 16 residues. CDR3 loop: CASSLRGISSYNEQFF. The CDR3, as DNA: TGTGCCAGCAGTTTACGAGGTATAAGCTCCTACAATGAGCAGTTCTTC.

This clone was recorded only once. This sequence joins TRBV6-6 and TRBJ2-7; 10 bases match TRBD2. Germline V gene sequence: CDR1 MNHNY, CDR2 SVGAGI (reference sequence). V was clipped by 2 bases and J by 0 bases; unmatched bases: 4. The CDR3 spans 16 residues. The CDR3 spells CASSYPGTSASYEQYF. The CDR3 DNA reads TGTGCCAGCAGTTACCCCGGGACTAGCGCCTCCTACGAGCAGTACTTC.

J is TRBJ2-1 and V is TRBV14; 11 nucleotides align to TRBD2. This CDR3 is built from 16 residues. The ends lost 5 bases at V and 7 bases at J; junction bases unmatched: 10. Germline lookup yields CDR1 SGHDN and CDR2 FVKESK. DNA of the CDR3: TGTGCCAGCAGCTCCCTAGAACTAGCGGGAGTAAATGAGCAGTTCTTC. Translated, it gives CASSSLELAGVNEQFF.

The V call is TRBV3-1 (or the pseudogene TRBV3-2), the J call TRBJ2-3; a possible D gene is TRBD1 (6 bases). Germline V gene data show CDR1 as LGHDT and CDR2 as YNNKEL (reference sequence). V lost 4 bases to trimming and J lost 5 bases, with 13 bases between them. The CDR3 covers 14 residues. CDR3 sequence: CASSPLQGKDTQYF. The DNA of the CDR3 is TGTGCCAGCAGCCCCCTACAGGGAAAAGATACGCAGTATTTT.

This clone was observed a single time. The CDR3 nucleotides read TGTGCCAGCCGCGGTTTCCGGAGCCGGAACACCGGGGAGCTGTTTTTT. It is translated as CASRGFRSRNTGELFF. This chain joins TRBV6-6 and TRBJ2-2; D remains ambiguous. Germline V CDR1 and CDR2: MNHNY, SVGAGI (reference sequence). The length of the CDR3 is 16 residues. The ends were cut back, 8 bases at V and 1 base at J, with 17 bases in the middle.

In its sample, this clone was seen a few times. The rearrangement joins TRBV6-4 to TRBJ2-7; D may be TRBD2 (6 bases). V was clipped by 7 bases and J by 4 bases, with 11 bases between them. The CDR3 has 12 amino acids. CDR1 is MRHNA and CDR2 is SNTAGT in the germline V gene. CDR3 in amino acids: CASTRLVYEQYF. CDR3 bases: TGTGCCAGCACCAGACTAGTATACGAGCAGTACTTC.

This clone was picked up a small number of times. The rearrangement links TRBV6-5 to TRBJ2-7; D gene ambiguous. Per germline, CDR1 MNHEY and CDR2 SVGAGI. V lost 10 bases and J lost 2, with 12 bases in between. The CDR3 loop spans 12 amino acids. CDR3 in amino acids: CATSTPAYEQYF. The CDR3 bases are TGTGCCACCTCAACACCAGCCTACGAGCAGTACTTC.

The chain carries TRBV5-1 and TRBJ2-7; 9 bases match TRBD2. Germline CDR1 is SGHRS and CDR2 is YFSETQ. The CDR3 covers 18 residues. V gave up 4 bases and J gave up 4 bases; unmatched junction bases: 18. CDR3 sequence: CASSRRTRRGGVEYEQYF. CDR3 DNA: TGCGCCAGCAGCCGGCGGACAAGGCGGGGGGGAGTGGAGTACGAGCAGTACTTC.

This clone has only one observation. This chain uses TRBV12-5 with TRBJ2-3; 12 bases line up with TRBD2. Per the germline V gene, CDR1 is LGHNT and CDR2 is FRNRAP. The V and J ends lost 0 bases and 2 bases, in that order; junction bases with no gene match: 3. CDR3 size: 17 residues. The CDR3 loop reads CASGLVTSGRYTDTQYF. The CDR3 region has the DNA TGTGCTAGTGGTTTGGTTACTAGCGGGAGGTACACAGATACGCAGTATTTT.

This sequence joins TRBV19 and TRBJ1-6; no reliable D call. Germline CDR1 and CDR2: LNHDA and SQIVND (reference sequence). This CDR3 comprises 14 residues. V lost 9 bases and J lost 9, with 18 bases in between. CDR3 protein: CASNRGRVGSPLHF. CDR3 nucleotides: TGTGCCAGCAATCGAGGGCGTGTGGGTTCACCCCTCCACTTT.

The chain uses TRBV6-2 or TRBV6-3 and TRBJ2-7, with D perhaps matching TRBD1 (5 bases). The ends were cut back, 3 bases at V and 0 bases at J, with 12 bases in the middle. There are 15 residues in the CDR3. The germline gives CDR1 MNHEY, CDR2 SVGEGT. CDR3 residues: CASSYSRVSSYEQYF. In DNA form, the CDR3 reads TGTGCCAGCAGTTATTCCAGGGTGTCCTCCTACGAGCAGTACTTC.

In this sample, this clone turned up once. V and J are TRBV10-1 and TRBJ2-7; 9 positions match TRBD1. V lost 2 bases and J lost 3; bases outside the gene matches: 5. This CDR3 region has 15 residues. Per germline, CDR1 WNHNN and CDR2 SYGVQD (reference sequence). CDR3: CASSEGTGMYYEQYF. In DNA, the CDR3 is TGCGCCAGCAGTGAGGGGACAGGGATGTACTACGAGCAGTACTTC.

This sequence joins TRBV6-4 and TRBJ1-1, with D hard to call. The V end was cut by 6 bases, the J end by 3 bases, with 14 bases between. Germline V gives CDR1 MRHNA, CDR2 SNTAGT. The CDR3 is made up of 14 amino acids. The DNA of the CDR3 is TGTGCCAGCAGAGGCACTCCGGGGTACACTGAAGCTTTCTTT. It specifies CASRGTPGYTEAFF.

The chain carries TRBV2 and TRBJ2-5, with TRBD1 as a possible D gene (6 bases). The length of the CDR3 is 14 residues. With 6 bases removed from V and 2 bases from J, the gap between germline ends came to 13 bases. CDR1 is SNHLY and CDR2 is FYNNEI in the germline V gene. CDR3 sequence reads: CASRLLQGQETQYF. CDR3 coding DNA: TGTGCCAGCAGACTTTTACAGGGTCAAGAGACCCAGTACTTC.

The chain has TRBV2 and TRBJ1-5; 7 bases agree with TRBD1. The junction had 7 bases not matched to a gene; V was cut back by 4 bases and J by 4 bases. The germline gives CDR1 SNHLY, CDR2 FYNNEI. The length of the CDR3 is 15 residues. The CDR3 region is CASSATGLGNQPQHF. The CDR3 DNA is TGTGCCAGCAGTGCGACAGGGTTGGGTAATCAGCCCCAGCATTTT.

CDR3: CASSQGSSAGGEKLFF. The DNA of the CDR3 is TGTGCCAGCAGCCAAGGGTCGTCGGCAGGGGGGGAAAAACTGTTTTTT. This chain links TRBV3-1 (or the pseudogene TRBV3-2) with TRBJ1-4; 7 bases are shared with TRBD1. CDR3 length: 16 residues. V trimming: 1 base; J trimming: 8 bases; junction bases outside the gene matches: 10. Germline V CDR1 and CDR2: LGHDT, YNNKEL (reference sequence).